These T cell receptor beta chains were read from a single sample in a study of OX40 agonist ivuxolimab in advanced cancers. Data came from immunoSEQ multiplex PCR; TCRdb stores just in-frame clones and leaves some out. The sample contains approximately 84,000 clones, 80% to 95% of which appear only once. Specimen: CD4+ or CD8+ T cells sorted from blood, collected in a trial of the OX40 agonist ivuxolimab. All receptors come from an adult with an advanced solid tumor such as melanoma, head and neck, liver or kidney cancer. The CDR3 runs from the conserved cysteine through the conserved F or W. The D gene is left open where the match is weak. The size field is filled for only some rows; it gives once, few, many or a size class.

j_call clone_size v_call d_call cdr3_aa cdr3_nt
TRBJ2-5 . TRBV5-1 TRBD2 CASSKTSGGAVETQYF TGCGCCAGCAGCAAAACTAGCGGGGGGGCCGTGGAGACCCAGTACTTC
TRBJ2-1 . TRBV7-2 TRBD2 CASSYRGLAYNEQFF TGTGCCAGCAGCTATAGGGGACTAGCCTACAATGAGCAGTTCTTC
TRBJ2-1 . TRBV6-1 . CASSEAPAHNEQFF TGTGCCAGCAGTGAAGCCCCAGCCCACAATGAGCAGTTCTTC
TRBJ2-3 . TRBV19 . CASTPTGTDTQYF TGTGCCAGTACTCCAACAGGCACAGATACGCAGTATTTT
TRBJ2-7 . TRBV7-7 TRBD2 CASSSSGLAGDEQYF TGTGCCAGCAGCTCCTCCGGACTAGCGGGGGACGAGCAGTACTTC
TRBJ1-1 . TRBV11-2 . CASSLSENTEAFF TGTGCCAGCAGCTTATCGGAGAACACTGAAGCTTTCTTT
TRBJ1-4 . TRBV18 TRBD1 CASSGTDGKLFF TGTGCCAGCTCCGGGACAGATGGAAAACTGTTTTTT
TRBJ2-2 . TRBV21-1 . CASSFTGGTGELFF TGTGCCAGCAGCTTCACAGGGGGCACCGGGGAGCTGTTTTTT
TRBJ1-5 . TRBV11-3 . CASSPQTVNQPQHF TGTGCCAGCAGCCCTCAGACAGTCAATCAGCCCCAGCATTTT
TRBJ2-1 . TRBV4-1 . CASSQEAPSRRTWNEQFF TGCGCCAGCAGCCAAGAAGCCCCAAGCAGGAGAACTTGGAATGAGCAGTTCTTC
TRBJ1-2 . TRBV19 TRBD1 CASKLTGQNYGYTF TGTGCCAGTAAGCTTACGGGACAGAACTATGGCTACACCTTC
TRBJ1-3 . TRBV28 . CASTLRGAGNTIYF TGTGCCAGCACCCTTAGGGGGGCTGGAAACACCATATATTTT
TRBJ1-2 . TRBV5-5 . CASTMEGQGYGYTF TGTGCCAGCACCATGGAGGGGCAGGGGTATGGCTACACCTTC
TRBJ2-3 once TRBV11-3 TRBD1 CASSAGDRVRGDTQYF TGTGCCAGCAGCGCAGGGGACAGGGTGAGAGGAGATACGCAGTATTTT
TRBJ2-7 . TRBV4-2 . CASSQEAQGVDEQYF TGTGCCAGCAGCCAAGAGGCACAGGGTGTCGACGAGCAGTACTTC